The 3 T cell receptor beta chains below all came from one sample that was sequenced in a study of control samples from healthy donors and cancer patients. This table comes from immunoSEQ multiplex PCR, and its TCRdb copy is limited to in-frame clones, with some not included. Here the sample spans roughly 150,000 clones, about 90% being singletons. Material for sequencing was blood. Receptors originate from a woman in her thirties in good health.

This chain connects TRBV20-1 to TRBJ2-1, with 7 bases lining up with TRBD2. J gave up 16 bases and V 3 bases, and 9 bases lay outside the gene matches. CDR3 length: 11 residues. CDR1 and CDR2 (germline): DFQATT, SNEGSKA (reference sequence). The CDR3 DNA reads TGCAGTGCTAGTTTCCAGCGGGATCTTTTCTTC. Translating gives CSASFQRDLFF.

The chain combines TRBV6-1 with TRBJ2-1; no firm D call. Germline-derived CDR1 and CDR2 are MNHNS and SASEGT. The CDR3 runs 12 residues. V shed 2 bases and J shed 7 bases, with 6 bases lying between them. CDR3 in amino acids: CASSESGNEQFF. For the CDR3, the DNA is TGTGCCAGCAGTGAAAGTGGAAATGAGCAGTTCTTC.

This clone was seen only a few times. V and J are TRBV6-2 or TRBV6-3 and TRBJ2-7, with 7 positions matching TRBD2. This CDR3 contains 15 residues. V gave up 5 bases and J gave up 2 bases; unmatched junction bases: 9. Germline assignment: CDR1 MNHEY and CDR2 SVGEGT. The DNA of the CDR3 is TGTGCCAGCAGTACCTCCGGGACTAAGCCCTACGAGCAGTACTTC. Amino acid sequence: CASSTSGTKPYEQYF.